This TCR beta chain was observed in a study of CD8+ T cells in alopecia areata. Treatment indicated: oral pan-JAK inhibitor, 5-10 mg twice daily. Study-wide points: Clonality in the scalp and expanded CD8+ clones ranked among the top 100 were significantly decreased by tofacitinib.

Worth noting for this clone: Antigen: not known.

The CDR3 is 15 amino acids. The junction had 9 bases not matched to a gene; V was cut back by 4 bases and J by 3 bases. Per germline, CDR1 MGHDK and CDR2 SYGVNS. Reverse transcribed after extraction, RNA yielded cDNA as the sequencing template. The table came from immunoSEQ multiplex PCR; TCRdb's copy has only in-frame clones and leaves some out. This sample carries about 220,000 clones, under 60% of them seen once, and the ten largest clones take about 1.4%. The TCR was taken from a human donor with alopecia areata. The sequences come from CD4+ T cells sorted from blood, collected at week 4, from a patient treated with tofacitinib. The chain has TRBV25-1 and TRBJ2-7; TRBD2 aligns across 7 bases. The chain's CDR3 is CASSALAGVYYEQYF. Written as DNA, the CDR3 is TGTGCCAGCAGTGCCCTGGCGGGGGTTTACTACGAGCAGTACTTC.